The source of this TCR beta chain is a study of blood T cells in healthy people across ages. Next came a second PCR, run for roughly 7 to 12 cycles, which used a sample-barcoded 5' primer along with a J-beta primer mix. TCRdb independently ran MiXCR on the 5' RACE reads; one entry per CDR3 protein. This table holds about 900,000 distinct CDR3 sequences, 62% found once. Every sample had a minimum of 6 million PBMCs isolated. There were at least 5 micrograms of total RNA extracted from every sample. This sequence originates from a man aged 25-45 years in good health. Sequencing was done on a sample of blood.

CDR3 bases: TGCAGTGCTATTCTCGGGACTACACACACAGATACGCAGTATTTT. Its protein product is CSAILGTTHTDTQYF. The V and J genes are TRBV20-1 and TRBJ2-3; 7 bases are shared with TRBD2. CDR3 size: 15 residues. CDR1 DFQATT and CDR2 SNEGSKA come from the germline V gene (reference sequence). The J segment lost 2 bases and the V segment lost 4 bases, leaving 9 bases of the junction unmatched.